These 32 T cell receptor beta chains share one sample of origin, sequenced in a study of blood T cell repertoires in COVID-19. Measured with immunoSEQ multiplex PCR; TCRdb has only the in-frame clones, and not every one. The table includes around 100,000 clones, about 84% detected once. Input material: peripheral blood. These receptors were taken from a human donor in a cohort sampled during active COVID-19.

The V call is TRBV6-2 or TRBV6-3, the J call TRBJ1-1; TRBD1 agrees at 9 bases. The CDR3 is made up of 15 amino acids. CDR1 is MNHEY, CDR2 SVGEGT, per germline. Unmatched junction bases numbered 12, after V lost 7 bases and J lost 6 bases. CDR3 coding DNA: TGTGCCAGCACCCCCCCACAGGGGGCCGCGTCTGAAGCTTTCTTT. This codes for CASTPPQGAASEAFF.

The gene calls are TRBV18 and TRBJ2-7; TRBD2 agrees at 13 bases. There are 15 residues in the CDR3. The V segment lost 4 bases and the J segment 2 bases; nucleotides outside the gene matches: 2. Germline CDR1 KGHSH, CDR2 LQKENI. The DNA for the CDR3 is TGTGCCAGCTCACAGGGACTAGCGGGGCCCTACGAGCAGTACTTC. Residues: CASSQGLAGPYEQYF.

J is TRBJ1-1 and V is TRBV6-4, with TRBD1 matching over 7 bases. The CDR3 runs 16 residues. Germline CDR1 MRHNA, CDR2 SNTAGT. Germline trimming cut 0 bases from V and 6 bases from J; bases unmatched to any gene: 10. In DNA, the CDR3 is TGTGCCAGCAGTGACTCGAAGACAGGGAAAGCATCTGAAGCTTTCTTT. The encoded protein is CASSDSKTGKASEAFF.

V gene TRBV11-1 combines with J gene TRBJ1-2; D gene uncertain. The germline V gene has CDR1 SGHAT and CDR2 FQDESV (reference sequence). This CDR3 has 11 amino acids. The V end lost 5 bases, the J end lost 5 bases, and 6 bases lay between the germline ends. CDR3 amino acids: CASSPVYGYTF. CDR3 bases: TGTGCCAGCAGCCCCGTTTATGGCTACACCTTC. Full variable domain (rest looked up from reference TRBV11-1 and TRBJ1-2): EAEVAQSPRYKITEKSQAVAFWCDPISGHATLYWYRQILGQGPELLVQFQDESVVDDSQLPKDRFSAERLKGVDSTLKIQPAELGDSAMYLCASSPVYGYTFGSGTRLTVV.

The chain is built from TRBV7-2 and TRBJ2-1; D perhaps matches TRBD2 (6 bases). The CDR3 consists of 17 residues. Germline V gene sequence: CDR1 SGHTA, CDR2 FQGNSA. The V end was cut by 3 bases, the J end by 0 bases, with 15 bases between. CDR3 nucleotide sequence: TGTGCCAGCAGCTTCAGGGACTCGCCGGGCTCCTACAATGAGCAGTTCTTC. This codes for CASSFRDSPGSYNEQFF.

Written as DNA, the CDR3 is TGCGCCAGCAGCTTGGGAGGGCTCAGTTCACCCCTCCACTTT. It yields the protein CASSLGGLSSPLHF. V usage is TRBV5-1 and J usage is TRBJ1-6; D gene unclear. V was trimmed by 0 bases and J by 9 bases, leaving 10 bases between them. CDR3 length: 14 residues. CDR1 SGHRS and CDR2 YFSETQ come from the germline V gene.

This chain uses TRBV29-1 with TRBJ2-5, with 9 bases identical to TRBD2. The germline CDR1 and CDR2 sequences are SQVTM and ANQGSEA. This CDR3 region has 19 residues. The V segment lost 7 bases and the J segment 4 bases; nucleotides outside the gene matches: 25. For the CDR3, the DNA is TGCAGCGCCCCCCATTTTGAGGCTAGCGGGGACACCGGCGGAGAGACCCAGTACTTC. It is translated as CSAPHFEASGDTGGETQYF.

This clone has more than one count but fewer than ten. The chain is built from TRBV7-2 and TRBJ1-2; 7 bases line up with TRBD1. The CDR3 is 14 amino acids. V shed 4 bases and J 4 bases; nucleotides not matched to a gene: 6. Germline values: CDR1 SGHTA, CDR2 FQGNSA. The CDR3 loop is CASSSGTEPYGYTF. CDR3 coding DNA: TGTGCCAGCAGCTCTGGGACAGAACCCTATGGCTACACCTTC.

The V gene is TRBV19, the J gene TRBJ2-1; 12 bases fit TRBD1. This CDR3 region has 16 residues. V was clipped by 6 bases and J by 10 bases; unmatched bases: 13. Germline CDR1 and CDR2: LNHDA and SQIVND (reference sequence). CDR3 sequence: CASRNHRDRGLLEQFF. CDR3 bases: TGTGCCAGTAGGAATCACCGGGACAGGGGGCTTCTGGAGCAGTTCTTC.

J is TRBJ1-2 and V is TRBV15; no definite D call. V gave up 4 bases and J gave up 5 bases, with 17 bases separating them. CDR3 size: 15 residues. CDR1 LNHNV and CDR2 YYDKDF come from the germline V gene (reference sequence). The CDR3 DNA is TGTGCCACCAGCAAAGGAAGAGACTCTCTTTATGGCTACACCTTC. This gives the protein CATSKGRDSLYGYTF.

This clone was counted a single time. The chain uses TRBV7-2 and TRBJ2-3; perhaps TRBD2 as D (6 bases). Germline loops: CDR1 SGHTA, CDR2 FQGNSA. The CDR3 is 14 amino acids. Trimming left V 1 base short and J 7 bases short, with 12 bases between. CDR3 DNA: TGTGCCAGCAGCTTAGAGGCGGGGCCAAATACGCAGTATTTT. Amino acid sequence: CASSLEAGPNTQYF.

J is TRBJ1-1 and V is TRBV19; D remains ambiguous. The CDR3 is 15 residues long. Trimming took 5 bases from V and 1 from J, leaving 14 bases between them. Per the germline V gene, CDR1 is LNHDA and CDR2 is SQIVND (reference sequence). CDR3 nucleotide sequence: TGTGCCAGTAGTTCCCTCCCTGGAGGGAACACTGAAGCTTTCTTT. Translated: CASSSLPGGNTEAFF.

The J gene is TRBJ2-1, the V gene TRBV3-1 (or the pseudogene TRBV3-2), with a tentative D call TRBD2 (5 bases). The V and J ends lost 1 base and 4 bases respectively, with 17 bases between them. From germline, CDR1 is LGHDT and CDR2 YNNKEL (reference sequence). This CDR3 comprises 17 residues. The CDR3 nucleotides read TGTGCCAGCAGCCAAGCACGAGGGTCGACTGTATACAATGAGCAGTTCTTC. Residues: CASSQARGSTVYNEQFF.

The chain carries TRBV6-5 and TRBJ2-2; D may be TRBD1 (6 bases). Germline assignment: CDR1 MNHEY and CDR2 SVGAGI. The CDR3 is made up of 15 amino acids. V lost 6 bases to trimming and J lost 6 bases, with 17 bases between them. DNA for the CDR3: TGTGCCAGCAGAAGTTTCTCAGGGGTCTCCGGGGAGCTGTTTTTT. Translation: CASRSFSGVSGELFF.

The V gene is TRBV19, the J gene TRBJ2-2; the match to TRBD1 covers 9 bases. The CDR3 loop spans 15 amino acids. The V and J ends lost 3 bases and 7 bases, in that order; junction bases with no gene match: 6. Germline V gene lookup returns CDR1 LNHDA and CDR2 SQIVND (reference sequence). In DNA, the CDR3 is TGTGCCAGTAGTATTGGGACAGGGCTTAGCGGGGAGCTGTTTTTT. Encoded protein: CASSIGTGLSGELFF. Together with reference TRBV19 and TRBJ2-2, the CDR3 gives the full variable domain: DGGITQSPKYLFRKEGQNVTLSCEQNLNHDAMYWYRQDPGQGLRLIYYSQIVNDFQKGDIAEGYSVSREKKESFPLTVTSAQKNPTAFYLCASSIGTGLSGELFFGEGSRLTVL.

The gene calls are TRBV19 and TRBJ1-6; D is perhaps TRBD1 (5 bases). From germline, CDR1 is LNHDA and CDR2 SQIVND (reference sequence). Trimming took 4 bases from V and 9 from J, leaving 10 bases between them. The CDR3 length is 13 residues. The CDR3: CASSTSGASPLHF. The CDR3 DNA follows: TGTGCCAGTAGTACTTCTGGGGCTTCACCCCTCCACTTT.

This chain joins TRBV9 and TRBJ1-5; D is uncertain. From germline, CDR1 is SGDLS and CDR2 YYNGEE. Trimming took off 4 bases at V and 4 bases at J, with 12 bases between the two ends. The CDR3 consists of 14 residues. Here the CDR3 DNA reads TGTGCCAGCAGCCGTGACACGATAAATCAGCCCCAGCATTTT. It codes for CASSRDTINQPQHF.

The chain has TRBV7-9 and TRBJ2-3; 8 nucleotides line up with TRBD2. The CDR3 sequence is 16 residues long. The ends lost 2 bases at V and 0 bases at J; junction bases unmatched: 4. Germline V lookup: CDR1 SEHNR, CDR2 FQNEAQ (reference sequence). This CDR3 reads CASSLRASGSTDTQYF. The CDR3 bases are TGTGCCAGCAGCTTAAGGGCTAGCGGGAGCACAGATACGCAGTATTTT. Full variable domain (remainder filled in from reference TRBV7-9 and TRBJ2-3): DTGVSQNPRHKITKRGQNVTFRCDPISEHNRLYWYRQTLGQGPEFLTYFQNEAQLEKSRLLSDRFSAERPKGSFSTLEIQRTEQGDSAMYLCASSLRASGSTDTQYFGPGTRLTVL.

The chain uses TRBV5-1 and TRBJ1-1; tentative D call: TRBD1 (5 bases). The CDR3 has 15 amino acids. Germline values: CDR1 SGHRS, CDR2 YFSETQ. Trimming took off 4 bases at V and 4 bases at J, with 17 bases between the two ends. CDR3 in DNA: TGCGCCAGCAGCCACAGGTCGCACGGGAGCACTGAAGCTTTCTTT. Amino acid sequence: CASSHRSHGSTEAFF.

The chain employs TRBV18 and TRBJ2-7; 8 bases fit TRBD2. This CDR3 is built from 16 residues. The germline gives CDR1 KGHSH, CDR2 LQKENI. With 3 bases clipped from V and 4 bases from J, the junction kept 11 bases outside the gene matches. The CDR3 bases are TGTGCCAGCTCACCTATTATAGCAGCGGGAGCATACGAGCAGTACTTC. It specifies CASSPIIAAGAYEQYF.

This clone appeared a single time. The chain carries TRBV5-1 and TRBJ1-1; possibly TRBD1 for D (6 bases). This CDR3 region has 15 residues. The germline V gene has CDR1 SGHRS and CDR2 YFSETQ. Deletions cut 1 base from V and 2 bases from J, with 12 bases between. DNA for the CDR3: TGCGCCAGCAGCTTGTCAGGGGCGGACAACACTGAAGCTTTCTTT. Translated: CASSLSGADNTEAFF. The full variable domain, with the rest looked up from reference TRBV5-1 and TRBJ1-1, is KAGVTQTPRYLIKTRGQQVTLSCSPISGHRSVSWYQQTPGQGLQFLFEYFSETQRNKGNFPGRFSGRQFSNSRSEMNVSTLELGDSALYLCASSLSGADNTEAFFGQGTRLTVV.

V gene TRBV6-5 combines with J gene TRBJ1-2; 9 bases align to TRBD1. This CDR3 region has 14 residues. Germline values: CDR1 MNHEY, CDR2 SVGAGI. V gave up 4 bases and J gave up 5 bases; unmatched junction bases: 5. This CDR3 reads CASSSTGGWYGYTF. CDR3 in DNA: TGTGCCAGCAGTTCCACAGGGGGCTGGTATGGCTACACCTTC.

V and J are TRBV5-4 and TRBJ1-2; the match to TRBD1 covers 7 bases. This CDR3 is 17 amino acids long. From germline, CDR1 is SGHNT and CDR2 YYREEE (reference sequence). Trimming removed 2 bases from V and 4 bases from J; junction bases left unmatched: 14. The chain's CDR3 is CASSLQGRGNTLYGYTF. CDR3 sequence (DNA): TGTGCCAGCAGCTTACAGGGGCGCGGCAACACTCTCTATGGCTACACCTTC.

This rearrangement joins TRBV29-1 to TRBJ1-2; 7 positions agree with TRBD1. This CDR3 has 14 amino acids. The germline CDR1 and CDR2 sequences are SQVTM and ANQGSEA. With V trimmed by 0 bases and J by 7 bases, 8 bases remained unmatched. As DNA, the CDR3 is TGCAGCGTTGAAGATAAAGGGGGCGCATTTGGCTACACCTTC. This sequence encodes CSVEDKGGAFGYTF.

The V call is TRBV25-1, the J call TRBJ2-1, with D possibly TRBD1 on 5 matching bases. The germline gives CDR1 MGHDK, CDR2 SYGVNS. Trimming took 6 bases from V and 6 from J, leaving 24 bases between them. The CDR3 consists of 17 residues. In DNA form, the CDR3 reads TGTGCCAGCAGCCCGCCCCGGACACCTAATCCGGGCAATGAGCAGTTCTTC. It translates to CASSPPRTPNPGNEQFF.

The chain has TRBV21-1 and TRBJ2-3; the D call TRBD2 from the table was never checked on the DNA. TRBV21-1 is tagged as a pseudogene. The CDR3 spans 16 residues. The chain's CDR3 is CASSKVWLANTDTQYF. CDR3 in DNA: TGTGCCAGCAGCAAAGTGTGGCTAGCTAACACAGATACGCAGTATTTT.

The chain combines TRBV6-6 with TRBJ1-2; TRBD1 matches 7 bases. The V and J ends lost 2 bases and 8 bases, in that order; junction bases with no gene match: 2. The CDR3 is made up of 12 amino acids. Germline CDR1 MNHNY, CDR2 SVGAGI (reference sequence). CDR3 sequence: CASSYRGQGYTF. The CDR3 bases are TGTGCCAGCAGTTACAGGGGGCAGGGCTACACCTTC.

V is TRBV20-1 and J is TRBJ1-5; D is unresolved. CDR1 is DFQATT and CDR2 is SNEGSKA in the germline V gene (reference sequence). The ends were cut back, 6 bases at V and 6 bases at J, with 6 bases in the middle. This CDR3 contains 10 residues. CDR3 DNA sequence: TGCAGTGCGGGAGCTCAGCCCCAGCATTTT. Its translation: CSAGAQPQHF.

This chain links TRBV5-1 with TRBJ2-7, with a tentative D call TRBD1 (6 bases). The CDR3 has 16 amino acids. The V gene's germline CDR1 is SGHRS and CDR2 YFSETQ. Trimming pared 7 bases from V and 0 bases from J, leaving 20 bases between. The CDR3 sequence: CASEVWDTYNSYEQYF. The CDR3 nucleotides are TGCGCCAGCGAGGTCTGGGACACCTATAACTCCTACGAGCAGTACTTC.

The table lists this clone with a few counts. The CDR3 protein is CASSLGGGSYEQYF. The CDR3 nucleotides are TGTGCCAGCAGCTTGGGCGGGGGCTCCTACGAGCAGTACTTC. The chain couples TRBV5-5 to TRBJ2-7; 7 positions match TRBD2. Germline CDR1 SGHKS, CDR2 YYEKEE (reference sequence). The CDR3 is 14 residues long. The V gene end was trimmed by 0 bases and the J gene end by 0 bases; junction bases not matched to a gene: 0.

The chain links TRBV18 to TRBJ1-5; 9 bases agree with TRBD1. From germline, CDR1 is KGHSH and CDR2 LQKENI. The V and J ends lost 6 bases and 3 bases, in that order; junction bases with no gene match: 6. The CDR3 consists of 15 residues. The CDR3 region is CASSRQGEVNQPQHF. CDR3 coding DNA: TGTGCCAGCTCTCGACAGGGGGAGGTCAATCAGCCCCAGCATTTT.

The gene calls are TRBV3-1 (or the pseudogene TRBV3-2) and TRBJ1-2; tentative D call: TRBD1 (6 bases). The CDR3 length is 13 residues. CDR1 is LGHDT and CDR2 is YNNKEL in the germline V gene (reference sequence). V lost 6 bases to trimming and J lost 5 bases, with 13 bases between them. CDR3 sequence: CASSPTGEYGYTF. The CDR3 DNA follows: TGTGCCAGCAGTCCGACAGGAGAATATGGCTACACCTTC.